Given below is one TCR beta chain in context. The data were obtained in a study of T cell repertoires in ileal Crohn's disease. The data were produced by immunoSEQ multiplex PCR, yet TCRdb's version contains in-frame clones alone and is incomplete. The table has 7,200 or so clones, approximately 79% seen once. Time point defined: proximal margin of the surgical specimen (macroscopically non-inflamed). The sequenced material came from ileal tissue. The receptor comes from an adult with Crohn's disease.

CDR3 in amino acids: CASSPAAPPTEAFF. The CDR3 coding sequence is TGCGCCAGCAGCCCAGCGGCCCCCCCCACTGAAGCTTTCTTT. The V and J genes are TRBV4-3 and TRBJ1-1; D gene unclear. The CDR3 runs to 14 residues. CDR1 is LGHNA and CDR2 is YSLEER in the germline V gene. The V end lost 4 bases, the J end lost 4 bases, and 13 bases lay between the germline ends.